This T cell receptor beta chain was identified during a study of blood T cell repertoires in COVID-19. As for the study in general: The study drew acute and convalescent COVID-19 samples from the United States, Italy and Spain.

The protocol was immunoSEQ multiplex PCR, while the TCRdb copy is restricted to in-frame clones and leaves out a portion. The top ten clones hold approximately 8.7% of a sample with about 120,000 clones, approximately 87% of them seen once. Trimming took 5 bases from V and 10 from J, leaving 18 bases between them. CDR1 is SNHLY, CDR2 FYNNEI, per germline. CDR3 length equals 15 residues. This chain uses TRBV2 with TRBJ1-6; maybe TRBD1 (5 bases). The clonotype originates from a man aged 70 or older who had recovered from COVID-19. The material sequenced was peripheral blood. The CDR3 protein is CASSSTQGAWSPLHF. CDR3 DNA: TGTGCCAGCAGTAGTACCCAGGGTGCTTGGTCACCCCTCCACTTT.